This T cell receptor beta chain was profiled in a study of blood T cell repertoires in COVID-19. The overall study: T cells, B-cell-depleted T cells, or PBMCs provided the cDNA or gDNA that served as material.

Some clones are missing from TCRdb's copy, which holds only in-frame ones; the method was immunoSEQ multiplex PCR. The sample contains more than 200,000 clones, about 88% of which appear only once. The specimen was peripheral blood. The TCR was taken from a woman between 50 and 59 years old with COVID-19, enrolled during active disease.

The CDR3 protein is CASSWGGNTGELFF. Written as DNA, the CDR3 is TGTGCCAGCAGCTGGGGGGGGAACACCGGGGAGCTGTTTTTT. The V and J genes are TRBV7-9 and TRBJ2-2; 7 bases line up with TRBD2. There are 14 residues in the CDR3. V lost 4 bases to trimming and J lost 1 base; unmatched junction nucleotides: 0. Germline lookup yields CDR1 SEHNR and CDR2 FQNEAQ (reference sequence).